A single sample is the source of the 21 T cell receptor beta chains below, sequenced in a study of T cells in Graves' hyperthyroidism and ophthalmopathy. The source material, RNA transcripts, was used to amplify TCR beta CDR3 regions. First-round RT-PCR with HTBI primers amplified the TCR CDR3 region. TCRdb re-called the multiplex PCR reads through MiXCR, storing one row per CDR3 protein. Altogether over 450,000 distinct CDR3 sequences are present, approximately 14% being singletons, with the ten largest covering around a sixth. The specimen was blood. The receptors come from a woman under 30 with Graves' hyperthyroidism.

The chain links TRBV7-9 to TRBJ1-1; 9 bases line up with TRBD1. J gave up 3 bases and V 3 bases, and 2 bases lay outside the gene matches. CDR1 SEHNR and CDR2 FQNEAQ come from the germline V gene (reference sequence). The CDR3 runs 14 residues. The CDR3 region is CASSFTGGYTEAFF. The CDR3 nucleotides read TGTGCCAGCAGCTTTACAGGGGGCTACACTGAAGCTTTCTTT. The full variable domain, with the rest looked up from reference TRBV7-9 and TRBJ1-1, is DTGVSQNPRHKITKRGQNVTFRCDPISEHNRLYWYRQTLGQGPEFLTYFQNEAQLEKSRLLSDRFSAERPKGSFSTLEIQRTEQGDSAMYLCASSFTGGYTEAFFGQGTRLTVV.

This clonotype was found many times. The chain joins TRBV12-3 or TRBV12-4 to TRBJ1-5; D may be TRBD1 (5 bases). V was shortened by 11 bases and J by 4 bases, with 12 bases between the two germline ends. CDR3 length: 12 amino acids. This chain's CDR3 is CAVTVANQPQHF. The CDR3 bases are TGTGCCGTGACAGTCGCAAATCAGCCCCAGCATTTT.

This clonotype was seen ten or more times. The rearrangement links TRBV3-1 to TRBJ2-1; 11 nucleotides agree with TRBD2. V lost 5 bases to trimming and J lost 6 bases; unmatched junction nucleotides: 12. This CDR3 region has 17 residues. Germline V gives CDR1 LGHDT, CDR2 YNNKEL (reference sequence). The CDR3 reads CASSSLAVSGRANEQFF. CDR3 sequence (DNA): TGTGCCAGCAGCTCCCTCGCAGTTAGCGGGAGGGCCAATGAGCAGTTCTTC.

This clonotype has ten or more counts. The chain recombines TRBV2 with TRBJ2-7; possibly TRBD2 for D (5 bases). The CDR3 totals 11 residues. CDR1 is SNHLY and CDR2 is FYNNEI in the germline V gene. Trimming removed 4 bases at V and 6 bases at J, with 7 bases between. The CDR3: CASSGEGEQYF. CDR3 nucleotides: TGTGCCAGCAGTGGAGAGGGCGAGCAGTACTTC.

The chain is built from TRBV29-1 and TRBJ2-7; perhaps D is TRBD1 or TRBD2 (6 bases each). V was cut by 4 bases and J by 6 bases, with 10 bases left in between. The germline V gene has CDR1 SQVTM and CDR2 ANQGSEA. The CDR3 runs to 11 residues. The CDR3 reads CSVVKGGEQYV. The CDR3 DNA follows: TGCAGCGTTGTGAAGGGGGGCGAGCAGTACGTC.

This clonotype was seen repeatedly, ten times or more. CDR3 amino acids: CASSLRGVETQYF. Here the CDR3 DNA reads TGTGCCAGCAGTTTAAGGGGTGTTGAGACCCAGTACTTC. This chain links TRBV12-3 or TRBV12-4 with TRBJ2-5, with D possibly TRBD1 on 5 matching bases. V was shortened by 2 bases and J by 5 bases, with 9 bases between the two germline ends. CDR3 size: 13 residues.

V usage is TRBV11-2 and J usage is TRBJ2-2, with D perhaps matching TRBD1 or TRBD2 (5 bases each). Germline CDR1 reads SGHAT; CDR2 reads FQNNGV. The V gene lost 2 bases and the J gene lost 1 base, with 14 bases spanning the gap. The CDR3 is 17 residues long. The CDR3 spells CASSLPRGGLNTGELFF. Here the CDR3 DNA reads TGTGCCAGCAGCTTACCTCGGGGCGGACTGAACACCGGGGAGCTGTTTTTT.

This clonotype was seen repeatedly, ten times or more. This rearrangement joins TRBV27 to TRBJ1-1; unclear D gene. The length of the CDR3 is 15 residues. Between the trimmed V and J ends, which lost 6 bases and 0 bases, there was a span of 14 bases. CDR1 MNHEY and CDR2 SMNVEV come from the germline V gene (reference sequence). CDR3 loop: CASSPWERMNTEAFF. The CDR3 DNA follows: TGTGCCAGCAGCCCCTGGGAAAGGATGAACACTGAAGCTTTCTTT.

This clonotype came up many times. J is TRBJ2-6 and V is TRBV12-3 or TRBV12-4; 7 bases line up with TRBD1. The CDR3 loop spans 18 amino acids. After removal of 7 bases from V and 1 base from J, the junction contained 13 bases not matched to a gene. The CDR3 region has the DNA TGTGCCAGCAAGAAGTGGGGACAGCCACCTTCTGGGGCCAACGTCCTGACTTTC. Protein product: CASKKWGQPPSGANVLTF.

This clonotype was seen many times. In nucleotides, the CDR3 is TGTGCCAGCAGCCCCGGGGCCCAGGCAGGGGAGGTTCATGGCTACACCTTC. Translation gives CASSPGAQAGEVHGYTF. The chain has TRBV5-5 and TRBJ1-2; TRBD1 might be the D (6 bases). The V end lost 4 bases, the J end lost 6 bases, and 25 bases lay between the germline ends. Germline V CDR1 and CDR2: SGHKS, YYEKEE (reference sequence). The CDR3 has 17 residues.

The rearrangement uses TRBV4-1 and TRBJ1-2; D perhaps matches TRBD1 (6 bases). V lost 3 bases, J lost 3 bases, and 17 bases lay in between. The CDR3 length is 16 residues. Germline V lookup: CDR1 MGHRA, CDR2 YSYEKL. The CDR3 loop reads CASSQGAGGRDYGYTF. In nucleotides, the CDR3 is TGCGCCAGCAGCCAGGGGGCGGGGGGGCGCGACTATGGCTACACCTTC.

This clonotype was picked up many times. The chain combines TRBV10-3 with TRBJ2-5; no clear D gene. This CDR3 comprises 11 residues. CDR1 ENHRY and CDR2 SYGVKD come from the germline V gene. V gave up 2 bases and J gave up 4 bases, with 2 bases separating them. The CDR3 loop is CAISEVETQYF. The CDR3 DNA is TGTGCCATCAGTGAGGTAGAGACCCAGTACTTC.

In its sample, this clonotype was seen a few times. The rearrangement joins TRBV27 to TRBJ2-1, with TRBD1 matching over 8 bases. CDR3 size: 15 residues. The germline V gene encodes CDR1 MNHEY and CDR2 SMNVEV (reference sequence). Trimming cost V 5 bases and J 4 bases; bases outside gene matches: 7. CDR3 amino acids: CASSTGTGVYNEQFF. The CDR3 nucleotides are TGTGCCAGCAGTACCGGGACAGGAGTTTACAATGAGCAGTTCTTC.

This clonotype was counted at least ten times. CDR3 in amino acids: CSARDVGWNTQYF. CDR3 in DNA: TGCAGTGCTAGAGACGTGGGATGGAATACGCAGTATTTT. The chain recombines TRBV20-1 with TRBJ2-3; unclear D gene. In germline, CDR1 is DFQATT, CDR2 SNEGSKA (reference sequence). This CDR3 is built from 13 residues. The V gene lost 0 bases and the J gene lost 7 bases, with 11 bases spanning the gap.

This clonotype occurred many times. The chain links TRBV29-1 to TRBJ1-1; TRBD1 might be the D (5 bases). The germline V and J ends were trimmed by 4 bases and 4 bases, with 10 bases remaining between them. From germline, CDR1 is SQVTM and CDR2 ANQGSEA. This CDR3 contains 12 residues. The CDR3 loop reads CSVVPGGTEAFF. CDR3 nucleotide sequence: TGCAGCGTTGTGCCCGGGGGCACTGAAGCTTTCTTT. The whole variable domain, filled in from reference TRBV29-1 and TRBJ1-1, reads SAVISQKPSRDICQRGTSLTIQCQVDSQVTMMFWYRQQPGQSLTLIATANQGSEATYESGFVIDKFPISRPNLTFSTLTVSNMSPEDSSIYLCSVVPGGTEAFFGQGTRLTVV.

This clonotype came up many times. The chain recombines TRBV12-3 or TRBV12-4 with TRBJ1-2; D perhaps matches TRBD1 (5 bases). V lost 3 bases and J lost 4, with 9 bases in between. This CDR3 has 13 amino acids. Written as DNA, the CDR3 is TGTGCCAGCAGTTTCGACAGTGGCTATGGCTACACCTTC. Protein sequence: CASSFDSGYGYTF.

This clonotype has ten or more counts. The V call is TRBV6-5, the J call TRBJ2-5; D perhaps matches TRBD1 (6 bases). Germline values: CDR1 MNHEY, CDR2 SVGAGI. V shed 0 bases and J shed 5 bases, with 13 bases lying between them. The CDR3 has 15 amino acids. CDR3 sequence reads: CASSYSPGAQETQYF. CDR3 DNA: TGTGCCAGCAGTTACTCTCCAGGGGCTCAGGAGACCCAGTACTTC.

This rearrangement joins TRBV9 to TRBJ1-2; 10 bases are a match to TRBD1. Germline-derived CDR1 and CDR2 are SGDLS and YYNGEE. J was trimmed by 5 bases and V by 4 bases; bases with no gene match: 8. This CDR3 has 15 amino acids. CDR3 loop: CASSPGTGARYGYTF. CDR3 DNA: TGTGCCAGCAGCCCCGGGACAGGGGCGAGGTATGGCTACACCTTC.

This clonotype was picked up many times. This chain links TRBV20-1 with TRBJ2-1; the match to TRBD1 covers 8 bases. Trimming cost V 6 bases and J 10 bases; bases outside gene matches: 11. This CDR3 has 13 residues. Germline V gene sequence: CDR1 DFQATT, CDR2 SNEGSKA (reference sequence). CDR3 coding DNA: TGCAGTGCAGCGGACAGGGTCGAATACGAGCAGTTCTTC. It encodes CSAADRVEYEQFF.

This clonotype occurred many times. This chain uses TRBV6-1 with TRBJ2-7; TRBD1 might be the D (6 bases). The germline gives CDR1 MNHNS, CDR2 SASEGT. The CDR3 covers 16 residues. V was shortened by 4 bases and J by 0 bases, with 16 bases between the two germline ends. The CDR3 coding sequence is TGTGCCAGCAGTGGACCCGGGACAAGGAGCTCCTACGAGCAGTACGTC. This translates into CASSGPGTRSSYEQYV.

To note about this clonotype: A much larger clone is a single base away; this may be a read error. The chain couples TRBV24-1 to TRBJ2-2; D is perhaps TRBD2 (5 bases). The germline V gene encodes CDR1 KGHDR and CDR2 SFDVKD. This CDR3 has 14 amino acids. DNA for the CDR3: TGTGCCACCAGGGATAGAGCGAACACCGGGGAGCTGCTTTTT. Translated, it gives CATRDRANTGELLF.